The 19 T cell receptor beta chains in this list originate from one sample, sequenced in a study (dated by TCRdb to the mid-2010s). Receptors were amplified or captured by RT-PCR. TCRdb names Illumina MiSeq as the instrument used. Clones were called with MiXCR by TCRdb after fastp trimmed the public reads at Q25, and only in-frame beta chains were retained. CDR3 protein duplicates are merged, each entry listing the most common genes and DNA. In all, the sample holds hundreds of thousands of distinct CDR3 sequences, and 11% to 15% of those were seen once. The ten largest account for roughly 4% of the sample. Input material: memory CD4+ T cells from blood. These receptors all stem from a female donor in good health, serving as a healthy control.

This clonotype was recorded at least ten times. CDR3 in DNA: TGTGCCAGCAGTTACTCATCGGGGGAGACCCAGTACTTC. It codes for CASSYSSGETQYF. The genes are TRBV6-5 and TRBJ2-5, with D perhaps TRBD2 (5 bases). Germline CDR1 MNHEY, CDR2 SVGAGI. The CDR3 loop spans 13 amino acids. V lost 0 bases to trimming and J lost 5 bases, with 7 bases between them.

This clonotype was counted ten times or more. This chain connects TRBV12-3 or TRBV12-4 to TRBJ2-1, with no clear D. The ends were cut back, 4 bases at V and 8 bases at J, with 15 bases in the middle. This CDR3 has 14 amino acids. CDR3 coding DNA: TGTGCCAGCAGTTACCAGCGCGGCCGGGATGAGCAGTTCTTC. This sequence encodes CASSYQRGRDEQFF.

The J gene is TRBJ2-6, the V gene TRBV11-3, with a weak D call TRBD2 (6 bases). The germline V and J ends were trimmed by 5 bases and 1 base, with 9 bases remaining between them. The CDR3 extends over 15 amino acids. Germline values: CDR1 SGHNT, CDR2 YENEEA. CDR3 protein: CASSPAGSGANVLTF. The CDR3 DNA is TGTGCCAGCAGCCCCGCGGGATCTGGGGCCAACGTCCTGACTTTC.

The chain has TRBV5-1 and TRBJ1-2; 10 bases match TRBD1. Looked up from germline, CDR1 is SGHRS and CDR2 is YFSETQ. The CDR3 is made up of 15 amino acids. Unmatched junction bases numbered 1, after V lost 0 bases and J lost 2 bases. The CDR3 here is CASSLVTGGNYGYTF. Written as DNA, the CDR3 is TGCGCCAGCAGCTTGGTGACAGGGGGCAACTATGGCTACACCTTC.

The genes are TRBV18 and TRBJ2-7; D unclear. The CDR3 runs 14 residues. The germline V and J ends were trimmed by 6 bases and 7 bases, with 19 bases remaining between them. The germline V gene encodes CDR1 KGHSH and CDR2 LQKENI. The CDR3 spells CASSVASEGIEQYF. The CDR3 nucleotides are TGTGCCAGCTCGGTTGCATCTGAAGGAATTGAGCAGTACTTC.

The chain combines TRBV20-1 with TRBJ2-1, with D unclear. Germline V gene sequence: CDR1 DFQATT, CDR2 SNEGSKA (reference sequence). This CDR3 spans 13 amino acids. V was clipped by 6 bases and J by 6 bases, with 15 bases between them. The CDR3 spells CSASSYAVNEQFF. The CDR3 nucleotides read TGCAGTGCAAGTTCGTACGCGGTCAATGAGCAGTTCTTC.

This clonotype has more than one count but fewer than ten. This sequence joins TRBV28 and TRBJ1-2; TRBD1 agrees at 8 bases. Germline V gene data show CDR1 as MDHEN and CDR2 as SYDVKM. The CDR3 runs 13 residues. V shed 7 bases, J shed 4 bases, and the junction held 5 bases outside the gene matches. CDR3 protein: CASITQGVYGYTF. For the CDR3, the DNA is TGTGCCAGCATCACACAGGGGGTCTATGGCTACACCTTC.

The chain employs TRBV6-5 and TRBJ1-5; 11 bases are shared with TRBD1. V lost 6 bases to trimming and J lost 4 bases; unmatched junction nucleotides: 8. Germline V gene lookup returns CDR1 MNHEY and CDR2 SVGAGI. The CDR3 is 16 residues long. CDR3 sequence: CASSESGTGGNQPQHF. DNA for the CDR3: TGTGCCAGCAGCGAATCCGGGACAGGGGGTAATCAGCCCCAGCATTTT.

This clonotype was seen many times. This chain links TRBV20-1 with TRBJ2-7, with 10 bases that match TRBD2. The V gene's germline CDR1 is DFQATT and CDR2 SNEGSKA (reference sequence). This CDR3 spans 17 amino acids. The J segment lost 0 bases and the V segment lost 3 bases, leaving 11 bases of the junction unmatched. The CDR3: CSASFIQREGFSYEQYF. CDR3 DNA sequence: TGCAGTGCTAGCTTTATCCAGCGGGAGGGCTTCTCCTACGAGCAGTACTTC.

This sequence joins TRBV28 and TRBJ2-1; tentatively, D is TRBD2 (6 bases). With 2 bases removed from V and 7 bases from J, the gap between germline ends came to 15 bases. This CDR3 region has 15 residues. Germline loops: CDR1 MDHEN, CDR2 SYDVKM. CDR3 amino acids: CASSLGRQGRNEQFF. The DNA for the CDR3 is TGTGCCAGCAGTTTAGGGAGGCAGGGAAGAAATGAGCAGTTCTTC.

This clonotype was seen only a few times. The gene calls are TRBV6-1 and TRBJ2-7, with TRBD1 matching over 8 bases. The CDR3 contains 15 residues. Trimming cost V 3 bases and J 7 bases; bases outside gene matches: 11. Germline assignment: CDR1 MNHNS and CDR2 SASEGT. As DNA, the CDR3 is TGTGCCAGCAGTGATTGGCGGGACAGGTCTGGAGAGCAGTACTTC. This gives the protein CASSDWRDRSGEQYF.

This clonotype showed up just a few times. The chain is built from TRBV7-2 and TRBJ2-1; TRBD1 matches at 7 bases. The CDR3 length is 15 residues. Germline assignment: CDR1 SGHTA and CDR2 FQGNSA. The trim removed 5 bases at V and 5 bases at J, leaving 9 bases unmatched. The CDR3 DNA reads as TGTGCCAGCAGCACCAACCGGGACAGCAACAATGAGCAGTTCTTC. It translates to CASSTNRDSNNEQFF.

The chain links TRBV12-3 or TRBV12-4 to TRBJ1-1, with 10 bases that match TRBD1. Losses at the gene ends were 6 bases for V and 5 bases for J; bases not matched to a gene: 12. CDR3 length: 16 amino acids. The CDR3 bases are TGTGCCAGCAGGGGTTGGGACAGGGGAATGGAGACTGAAGCTTTCTTT. Translation: CASRGWDRGMETEAFF.

This clonotype was seen many times. This chain uses TRBV5-1 with TRBJ2-2; D is uncertain. The CDR3 spans 14 residues. Germline V gene lookup returns CDR1 SGHRS and CDR2 YFSETQ. Trimming removed 5 bases at V and 5 bases at J, with 13 bases between. Here the CDR3 DNA reads TGCGCCAGCAGTGTAGCAGTTACTACCGGGGAGCTGTTTTTT. This sequence encodes CASSVAVTTGELFF.

This chain links TRBV11-2 with TRBJ1-2; 7 bases agree with TRBD1. Trimming took 4 bases from V and 2 from J; bases not matched to a gene: 7. This CDR3 has 15 residues. Per germline, CDR1 SGHAT and CDR2 FQNNGV. CDR3 region: CASSSTGTLNYGYTF. As DNA, the CDR3 is TGTGCCAGCAGCTCGACAGGGACCTTAAACTATGGCTACACCTTC.

This clonotype was counted at least ten times. This chain joins TRBV20-1 and TRBJ1-3; TRBD1 aligns across 8 bases. V shed 2 bases and J 0 bases; nucleotides not matched to a gene: 9. The CDR3 has 17 residues. Per germline, CDR1 DFQATT and CDR2 SNEGSKA (reference sequence). CDR3 protein: CSARLPGQEGSGNTIYF. The CDR3 coding sequence is TGCAGTGCTAGATTACCGGGACAGGAAGGCTCTGGAAACACCATATATTTT.

The chain combines TRBV15 with TRBJ1-5, with TRBD1 matching 8 bases. Trimming at V came to 5 bases and at J to 7 bases, leaving 4 bases not matched to a gene. This CDR3 contains 13 residues. Germline V lookup: CDR1 LNHNV, CDR2 YYDKDF (reference sequence). CDR3 residues: CATSGQGSQPQHF. CDR3 DNA sequence: TGTGCCACCAGCGGACAGGGAAGCCAGCCCCAGCATTTT.

The sample holds a few counts of this clonotype. This rearrangement joins TRBV24-1 to TRBJ2-3; TRBD2 aligns across 7 bases. The germline gives CDR1 KGHDR, CDR2 SFDVKD. The V segment lost 0 bases and the J segment 1 base; nucleotides outside the gene matches: 6. CDR3 length: 17 amino acids. The CDR3 DNA is TGTGCCACCAGTGATTTGTGGGGAGGGGCCGGCACAGATACGCAGTATTTT. Translated, it gives CATSDLWGGAGTDTQYF.

The chain is built from TRBV6-5 and TRBJ2-1; 7 bases match TRBD1. Trimming at V came to 0 bases and at J to 7 bases, leaving 9 bases not matched to a gene. Germline V lookup: CDR1 MNHEY, CDR2 SVGAGI. CDR3 length equals 16 residues. The CDR3 here is CASSYSGTASGNEQFF. CDR3 in DNA: TGTGCCAGCAGTTACTCCGGGACAGCCTCTGGGAATGAGCAGTTCTTC.